Below, 23 T cell receptor beta chains from the same sample are listed, as sequenced in a study of cytomegalovirus exposure and HLA in healthy donors. In the PCR, 60 Vbeta and 13 Jbeta primers were used. Method: immunoSEQ multiplex PCR; TCRdb's copy keeps in-frame clones and lacks some. The sample yields over 85,000 clones, approximately 7.1% seen once. Sequencing was done on a sample of PBMCs. The receptors here all came from a man over 45 in good health and CMV-seronegative.

The DNA for the CDR3 is TGTGCCAGCAGTTTAGTGGGGAGCCCCACTAACTATGGCTACACCTTC. This codes for CASSLVGSPTNYGYTF. The chain employs TRBV27 and TRBJ1-2; D uncertain. CDR3 length: 16 residues. In germline, CDR1 is MNHEY, CDR2 SMNVEV (reference sequence). V was clipped by 2 bases and J by 0 bases, with 13 bases between them.

The gene calls are TRBV28 and TRBJ1-2; 7 bases match TRBD1. This CDR3 region has 15 residues. V lost 2 bases and J lost 7; bases outside the gene matches: 10. Germline assignment: CDR1 MDHEN and CDR2 SYDVKM. CDR3 nucleotides: TGTGCCAGCAGTTTAATCGGGACAGTTCCCTTTGGCTACACCTTC. Translated, it gives CASSLIGTVPFGYTF.

The chain couples TRBV7-9 to TRBJ2-3, with 8 bases aligning to TRBD2. This CDR3 is 17 amino acids long. V trimming: 4 bases; J trimming: 6 bases; junction bases outside the gene matches: 15. Germline V gene data show CDR1 as SEHNR and CDR2 as FQNEAQ (reference sequence). CDR3 in amino acids: CASSSSIRGGPTDTQYF. The CDR3 DNA reads as TGTGCCAGCAGCTCAAGTATACGGGGGGGTCCCACGGATACGCAGTATTTT.

The V gene is TRBV27, the J gene TRBJ2-2; D is undetermined. V dropped 7 bases and J dropped 0 bases, with 9 bases sitting between them. The CDR3 loop spans 14 amino acids. Per germline, CDR1 MNHEY and CDR2 SMNVEV (reference sequence). The CDR3 region is CASTHQSNTGELFF. The CDR3 DNA is TGTGCCAGCACCCACCAGTCGAACACCGGGGAGCTGTTTTTT.

The J gene is TRBJ1-4, the V gene TRBV10-1; TRBD1 might be the D (6 bases). In germline, CDR1 is WNHNN, CDR2 SYGVQD (reference sequence). V dropped 4 bases and J dropped 6 bases, with 6 bases sitting between them. This CDR3 spans 12 amino acids. The CDR3 coding sequence is TGCGCCAGCAGTGGGACAGATGAAAAACTGTTTTTT. This codes for CASSGTDEKLFF.

The gene calls are TRBV9 and TRBJ2-7; perhaps TRBD1 as D (6 bases). Germline V gene data show CDR1 as SGDLS and CDR2 as YYNGEE. The CDR3 covers 14 residues. The ends were cut back, 1 base at V and 0 bases at J, with 8 bases in the middle. DNA for the CDR3: TGTGCCAGCAGCGTAACAGGGACCTCCTACGAGCAGTACTTC. Protein sequence: CASSVTGTSYEQYF.

This clone was observed a handful of times. The chain is built from TRBV4-1 and TRBJ2-1; 10 bases match TRBD2. The CDR3 runs to 18 residues. Germline CDR1 reads MGHRA; CDR2 reads YSYEKL. The V and J ends lost 0 bases and 3 bases, in that order; junction bases with no gene match: 8. The CDR3 is CASSQDSQTSGLYNEQFF. In nucleotides, the CDR3 is TGCGCCAGCAGCCAAGATTCCCAGACTAGCGGGCTCTACAATGAGCAGTTCTTC.

This clone appeared a few times. This chain links TRBV2 with TRBJ1-1; 7 bases match TRBD1. The ends lost 4 bases at V and 2 bases at J; junction bases unmatched: 4. The length of the CDR3 is 14 residues. Germline CDR1 and CDR2: SNHLY and FYNNEI. Written as DNA, the CDR3 is TGTGCCAGCAGTGGGGGACAGAGAAACACTGAAGCTTTCTTT. Translating gives CASSGGQRNTEAFF.

This clone has a single count. CDR3 sequence: CASSLGQGFVEKLFF. CDR3 nucleotides: TGTGCCAGCAGCCTGGGACAGGGTTTTGTTGAAAAACTGTTTTTT. The chain employs TRBV5-5 and TRBJ1-4; 9 bases map to TRBD1. V dropped 4 bases and J dropped 7; count of bases not matched to a gene: 8. CDR1 is SGHKS, CDR2 YYEKEE, per germline (reference sequence). This CDR3 spans 15 amino acids.

This clone was detected only a few times. This chain connects TRBV29-1 to TRBJ2-3; 7 bases fit TRBD1. Germline V lookup: CDR1 SQVTM, CDR2 ANQGSEA. Unmatched junction bases numbered 6, after V lost 3 bases and J lost 0 bases. The CDR3 has 15 amino acids. CDR3 sequence: CSVDKTGRSTDTQYF. CDR3 DNA sequence: TGCAGCGTTGATAAGACAGGGCGAAGCACAGATACGCAGTATTTT.

This clone was seen more than once but under ten times. This chain uses TRBV19 with TRBJ1-2, with D possibly being TRBD1 (6 bases). CDR1 and CDR2 (germline): LNHDA, SQIVND (reference sequence). V was cut by 4 bases and J by 8 bases, with 11 bases left in between. This CDR3 spans 12 amino acids. The CDR3 sequence: CASSTRTVGYTF. CDR3 coding DNA: TGTGCCAGTAGTACCCGGACAGTCGGCTACACCTTC.

This clone has only a few counts. J is TRBJ1-3 and V is TRBV7-2; 11 nucleotides agree with TRBD1. The CDR3 spans 16 residues. From germline, CDR1 is SGHTA and CDR2 FQGNSA. V shed 5 bases and J 4 bases; nucleotides not matched to a gene: 7. In DNA form, the CDR3 reads TGTGCCAGCAGCACCGGACAGGGGGCCTTGGGAAACACCATATATTTT. This gives the protein CASSTGQGALGNTIYF. Variable domain in full (rest from reference TRBV7-2 and TRBJ1-3): GAGVSQSPSNKVTEKGKDVELRCDPISGHTALYWYRQSLGQGLEFLIYFQGNSAPDKSGLPSDRFSAERTGGSVSTLTIQRTQQEDSAVYLCASSTGQGALGNTIYFGEGSWLTVV.

This clone occurred a few times. The V call is TRBV2, the J call TRBJ1-5; 8 bases match TRBD1. Per the germline V gene, CDR1 is SNHLY and CDR2 is FYNNEI. V lost 7 bases, J lost 6 bases, and 2 bases stayed unmatched. This CDR3 comprises 12 residues. CDR3 residues: CASTGGAQPQHF. The CDR3 DNA reads TGTGCCAGCACAGGGGGCGCTCAGCCCCAGCATTTT.

The chain's CDR3 is CASSAGQGSYNEQFF. DNA for the CDR3: TGTGCCAGCAGCGCCGGACAGGGTTCCTACAATGAGCAGTTCTTC. The J gene is TRBJ2-1, the V gene TRBV9; 8 bases are a match to TRBD1. CDR1 is SGDLS, CDR2 YYNGEE, per germline. This CDR3 is 15 amino acids long. V dropped 3 bases and J dropped 1; count of bases not matched to a gene: 3.

This chain joins TRBV19 and TRBJ2-6; D is ambiguous. Germline-derived CDR1 and CDR2 are LNHDA and SQIVND (reference sequence). The V end lost 5 bases, the J end lost 0 bases, and 5 bases lay between the germline ends. The CDR3 length is 14 residues. In DNA, the CDR3 is TGTGCCAGTAGTTCGCGCTCTGGGGCCAACGTCCTGACTTTC. Translated, it gives CASSSRSGANVLTF.

The rearrangement uses TRBV5-4 and TRBJ1-1; 7 nucleotides match TRBD1. Losses at the gene ends were 4 bases for V and 1 base for J; bases not matched to a gene: 7. CDR1 is SGHNT, CDR2 YYREEE, per germline (reference sequence). This CDR3 spans 15 amino acids. The CDR3 protein is CASSLYGTANTEAFF. The CDR3 DNA sequence: TGTGCCAGCAGCCTATACGGGACAGCGAACACTGAAGCTTTCTTT.

This clone has a handful of counts. In nucleotides, the CDR3 is TGTGCCAGTAGTACCCAAACAGGGGGCACCGGGGAGCTGTTTTTT. Translated, it gives CASSTQTGGTGELFF. The chain uses TRBV19 and TRBJ2-2, with 8 bases fitting TRBD1. Trimming removed 4 bases from V and 4 bases from J; junction bases left unmatched: 5. Germline V CDR1 and CDR2: LNHDA, SQIVND (reference sequence). The CDR3 has 15 residues.

The chain couples TRBV6-1 to TRBJ1-3; tentative D call: TRBD1 (5 bases). Trimming stripped 7 bases from V and 4 bases from J, with 14 bases between. This CDR3 is built from 14 residues. CDR1 is MNHNS, CDR2 SASEGT, per germline. The CDR3 DNA is TGTGCCAGCACCCCGGGGGGGTTCGGAAACACCATATATTTT. This gives the protein CASTPGGFGNTIYF.

CDR3 DNA sequence: TGTGCCAGCAGTTTCCTCTCCTACGAGCAGTACTTC. Translation gives CASSFLSYEQYF. The chain combines TRBV27 with TRBJ2-7; D not resolved. The V gene's germline CDR1 is MNHEY and CDR2 SMNVEV (reference sequence). This CDR3 region has 12 residues. V was pared by 3 bases and J by 0 bases, with 3 bases between.

Only a few counts were recorded for this clone. This chain joins TRBV7-2 and TRBJ2-3; D ambiguous. This CDR3 comprises 14 residues. The germline V gene encodes CDR1 SGHTA and CDR2 FQGNSA. The ends were cut back, 2 bases at V and 2 bases at J, with 8 bases in the middle. CDR3 sequence: CASSLRSNTDTQYF. CDR3 bases: TGTGCCAGCAGCTTACGAAGCAACACAGATACGCAGTATTTT.

This clone was recorded at least ten times. The chain uses TRBV5-4 and TRBJ2-1; 10 bases are shared with TRBD2. This CDR3 has 17 residues. The V and J ends lost 1 base and 6 bases, in that order; junction bases with no gene match: 10. CDR1 is SGHNT, CDR2 YYREEE, per germline (reference sequence). The CDR3 protein is CASSLRSSGSTGNEQFF. In DNA form, the CDR3 reads TGTGCCAGCAGCTTGAGGTCTAGCGGGAGCACGGGCAATGAGCAGTTCTTC.

The V call is TRBV2, the J call TRBJ2-3, with TRBD2 matching over 9 bases. Per germline, CDR1 SNHLY and CDR2 FYNNEI. Trimming removed 8 bases from V and 3 bases from J; junction bases left unmatched: 3. The CDR3 spans 13 residues. The CDR3 DNA is TGTGCCAGCGGTCTAGCGGGAACAGATACGCAGTATTTT. It translates to CASGLAGTDTQYF.

In this sample, this clone turned up a few times. This chain joins TRBV19 and TRBJ1-1; D might be TRBD1 (5 bases). The V end lost 5 bases, the J end lost 6 bases, and 25 bases lay between the germline ends. Germline CDR1 and CDR2: LNHDA and SQIVND (reference sequence). The CDR3 covers 17 residues. The DNA for the CDR3 is TGTGCCAGTAGTCTCGCGCCGGACACCATTTTCAAATCTGAAGCTTTCTTT. Protein sequence: CASSLAPDTIFKSEAFF.